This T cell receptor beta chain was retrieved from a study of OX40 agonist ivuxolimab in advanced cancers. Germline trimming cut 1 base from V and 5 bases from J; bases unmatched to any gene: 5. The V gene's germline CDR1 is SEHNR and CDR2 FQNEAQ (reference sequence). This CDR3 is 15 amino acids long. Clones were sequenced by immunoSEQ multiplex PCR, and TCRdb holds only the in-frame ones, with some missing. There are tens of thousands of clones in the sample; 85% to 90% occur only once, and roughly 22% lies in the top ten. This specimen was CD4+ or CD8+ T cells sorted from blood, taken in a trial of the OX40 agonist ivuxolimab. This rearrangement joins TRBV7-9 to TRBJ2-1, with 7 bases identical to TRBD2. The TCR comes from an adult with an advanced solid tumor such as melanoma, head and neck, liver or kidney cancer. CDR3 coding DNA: TGTGCCAGCAGCTTAGTTGACGGGGGGAACAATGAGCAGTTCTTC. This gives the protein CASSLVDGGNNEQFF.